This T cell receptor beta chain is from a study of cytotoxic CD8 clonotypes in ibrutinib-treated CLL. V was pared by 1 base and J by 7 bases, with 13 bases between. CDR3 size: 14 residues. Per the germline V gene, CDR1 is LNHDA and CDR2 is SQIVND (reference sequence). The table came from immunoSEQ multiplex PCR; TCRdb's copy has only in-frame clones and leaves some out. This table holds 160,000 or so clones, about 88% found once. Sequencing was performed on PBMCs, taken at disease progression, from a patient treated with ibrutinib. The rearrangement uses TRBV19 and TRBJ1-1; D is possibly TRBD1 (6 bases). The sequence came from a human donor with chronic lymphocytic leukemia. The CDR3 protein is CASSIGGRTVEAFF. The CDR3 DNA reads TGTGCCAGTAGTATAGGAGGTAGGACAGTTGAAGCTTTCTTT.